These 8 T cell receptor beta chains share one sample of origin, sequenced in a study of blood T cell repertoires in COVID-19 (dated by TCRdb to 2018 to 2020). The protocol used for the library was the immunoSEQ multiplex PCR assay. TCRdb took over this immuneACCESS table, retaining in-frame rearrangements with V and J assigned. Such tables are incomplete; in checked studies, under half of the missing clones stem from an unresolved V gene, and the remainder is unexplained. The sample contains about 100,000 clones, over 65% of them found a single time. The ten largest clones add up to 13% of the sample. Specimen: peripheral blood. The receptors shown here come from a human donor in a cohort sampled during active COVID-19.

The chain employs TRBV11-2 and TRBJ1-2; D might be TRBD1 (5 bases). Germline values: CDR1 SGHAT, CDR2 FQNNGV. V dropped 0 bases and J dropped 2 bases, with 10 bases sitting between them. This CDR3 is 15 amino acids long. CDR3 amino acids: CASSLDIGANYGYTF. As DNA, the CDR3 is TGTGCCAGCAGCTTAGATATTGGGGCCAACTATGGCTACACCTTC.

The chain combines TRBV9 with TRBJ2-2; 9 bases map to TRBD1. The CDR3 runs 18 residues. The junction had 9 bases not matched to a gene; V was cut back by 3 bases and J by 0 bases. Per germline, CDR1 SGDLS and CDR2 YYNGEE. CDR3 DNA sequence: TGTGCCAGCAGCGCCAACCTACAGGGGGCGGCGAACACCGGGGAGCTGTTTTTT. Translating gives CASSANLQGAANTGELFF. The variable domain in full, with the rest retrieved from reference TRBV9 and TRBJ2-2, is DSGVTQTPKHLITATGQRVTLRCSPRSGDLSVYWYQQSLDQGLQFLIQYYNGEERAKGNILERFSAQQFPDLHSELNLSSLELGDSALYFCASSANLQGAANTGELFFGEGSRLTVL.

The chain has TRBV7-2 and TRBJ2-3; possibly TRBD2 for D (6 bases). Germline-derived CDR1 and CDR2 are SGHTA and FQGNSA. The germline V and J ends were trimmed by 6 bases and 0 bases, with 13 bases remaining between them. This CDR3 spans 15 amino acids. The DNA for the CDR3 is TGTGCCAGCAGTCCCGGGACTTCTAGCACAGATACGCAGTATTTT. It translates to CASSPGTSSTDTQYF.

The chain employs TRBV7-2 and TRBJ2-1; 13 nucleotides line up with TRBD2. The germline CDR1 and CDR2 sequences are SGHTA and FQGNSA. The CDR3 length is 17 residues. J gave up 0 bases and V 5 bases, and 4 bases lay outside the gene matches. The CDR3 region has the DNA TGTGCCAGCAGCCCGAGGACTAGCGGGAGCTCCTACAATGAGCAGTTCTTC. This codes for CASSPRTSGSSYNEQFF. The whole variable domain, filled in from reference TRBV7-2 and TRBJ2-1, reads GAGVSQSPSNKVTEKGKDVELRCDPISGHTALYWYRQSLGQGLEFLIYFQGNSAPDKSGLPSDRFSAERTGGSVSTLTIQRTQQEDSAVYLCASSPRTSGSSYNEQFFGPGTRLTVL.

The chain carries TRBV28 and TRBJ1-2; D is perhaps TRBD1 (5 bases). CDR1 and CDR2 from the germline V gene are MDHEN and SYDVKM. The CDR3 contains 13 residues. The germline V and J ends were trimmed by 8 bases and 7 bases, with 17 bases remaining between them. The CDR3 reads CASLRGGEFGYTF. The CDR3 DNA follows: TGTGCCAGCCTACGGGGGGGGGAATTTGGCTACACCTTC.

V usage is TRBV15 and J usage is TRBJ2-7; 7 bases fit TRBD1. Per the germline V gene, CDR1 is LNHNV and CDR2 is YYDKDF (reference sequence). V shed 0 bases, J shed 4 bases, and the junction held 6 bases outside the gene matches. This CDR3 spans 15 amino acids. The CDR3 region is CATSRDKGGGYEQYF. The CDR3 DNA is TGTGCCACCAGCAGAGATAAAGGGGGCGGATACGAGCAGTACTTC.

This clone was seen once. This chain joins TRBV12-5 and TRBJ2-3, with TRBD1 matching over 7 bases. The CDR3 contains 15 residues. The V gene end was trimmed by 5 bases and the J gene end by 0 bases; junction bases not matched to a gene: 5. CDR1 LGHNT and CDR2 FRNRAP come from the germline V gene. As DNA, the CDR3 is TGTGCTAGTGGTCGGGACAGCCCTAGCACAGATACGCAGTATTTT. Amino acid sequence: CASGRDSPSTDTQYF.

The CDR3 DNA is TGTGCCAGCAGGATGCGGGCCGGAGATACGCAGTATTTT. Translation gives CASRMRAGDTQYF. The chain is built from TRBV27 and TRBJ2-3, with D possibly being TRBD2 (5 bases). CDR3 length equals 13 residues. Germline V lookup: CDR1 MNHEY, CDR2 SMNVEV (reference sequence). The V end was cut by 6 bases, the J end by 5 bases, with 12 bases between.